A single sample is the source of the 8 T cell receptor beta chains below, sequenced in a study of early T cells in non-severe SARS-CoV-2 infection. Each CDR3 protein gets one entry after TCRdb re-called the 5' RACE reads with MiXCR. The sample records more than 90,000 distinct CDR3 sequences, about 11% being singletons. Source material: whole blood. The receptors derive from an adult who was a healthcare worker with PCR-confirmed SARS-CoV-2 infection or an uninfected control (not recorded which).

V and J are TRBV12-3 or TRBV12-4 and TRBJ1-5; D is ambiguous. This CDR3 contains 15 residues. Trimming cost V 1 base and J 4 bases, with 11 bases left between them. The CDR3 loop reads CASSLGGLENQPQHF. CDR3 DNA sequence: TGTGCCAGCAGTTTAGGAGGGTTAGAGAATCAGCCCCAGCATTTT.

This clonotype has only a few counts. The CDR3 DNA follows: TGTGCCAGCAGGGGACCCGGACAGACCAACCTTTCACCCCTCCACTTT. Its protein product is CASRGPGQTNLSPLHF. The chain has TRBV27 and TRBJ1-6; D is perhaps TRBD1 (6 bases). The CDR3 runs to 16 residues. In germline, CDR1 is MNHEY, CDR2 SMNVEV (reference sequence). V shed 6 bases and J shed 9 bases, with 21 bases lying between them.

This clonotype was seen many times. The genes are TRBV7-9 and TRBJ1-1, with 8 nucleotides matching TRBD1. CDR3 length: 14 amino acids. V shed 6 bases and J 6 bases; nucleotides not matched to a gene: 9. In germline, CDR1 is SEHNR, CDR2 FQNEAQ (reference sequence). CDR3 coding DNA: TGTGCCAGCAGTGAACAGGGGGAGAGATCTGAAGCTTTCTTT. Translated, it gives CASSEQGERSEAFF. Full variable domain (remainder filled in from reference TRBV7-9 and TRBJ1-1): DTGVSQNPRHKITKRGQNVTFRCDPISEHNRLYWYRQTLGQGPEFLTYFQNEAQLEKSRLLSDRFSAERPKGSFSTLEIQRTEQGDSAMYLCASSEQGERSEAFFGQGTRLTVV.

The V gene is TRBV10-2, the J gene TRBJ1-1, with D uncertain. V shed 2 bases and J shed 3 bases, with 4 bases lying between them. Germline CDR1 reads WSHSY; CDR2 reads SAAADI. CDR3 length: 12 amino acids. The CDR3 bases are TGCGCCAGCAGTGAGATTTACACTGAAGCTTTCTTT. Translated: CASSEIYTEAFF.

Ten or more counts support this clonotype. The rearrangement uses TRBV12-3 or TRBV12-4 and TRBJ1-2; no reliable D call. Trimming stripped 5 bases from V and 2 bases from J, with 18 bases between. The CDR3 loop spans 16 amino acids. In DNA, the CDR3 is TGTGCCAGCAGTCCCCAACCGATGGTTTTCAACTATGGCTACACCTTC. It yields the protein CASSPQPMVFNYGYTF.

This clonotype was detected ten times or more. At one of its ends the junction is not consistent with the germline gene, which may arise from a read error. The chain carries TRBV7-2 and TRBJ1-1; 10 bases are shared with TRBD1. Germline V gene lookup returns CDR1 SGHTA and CDR2 FQGNSA. CDR3 length: 14 amino acids. The CDR3 sequence: CASSLAGTGAEAFF. Written as DNA, the CDR3 is TGTGCCAGCAGCCTAGCCGGGACAGGGGCTGAAGCTTTCTTT.

This clonotype was detected ten times or more. V usage is TRBV5-6 and J usage is TRBJ1-1; D is unresolved. This CDR3 contains 12 residues. Germline V gene sequence: CDR1 SGHDT, CDR2 YYEEEE. The V and J ends lost 5 bases and 4 bases respectively, with 9 bases between them. The CDR3 here is CASRRVSTEAFF. CDR3 coding DNA: TGTGCCAGCAGAAGGGTTAGCACTGAAGCTTTCTTT.

V gene TRBV7-9 combines with J gene TRBJ1-2; D unresolved. This CDR3 spans 15 amino acids. V lost 3 bases, J lost 1 base, and 12 bases lay in between. CDR1 and CDR2 (germline): SEHNR, FQNEAQ (reference sequence). The CDR3 DNA follows: TGTGCCAGCAGCTTGCGGGAAACTGATAACTATGGCTACACCTTC. Its protein product is CASSLRETDNYGYTF.